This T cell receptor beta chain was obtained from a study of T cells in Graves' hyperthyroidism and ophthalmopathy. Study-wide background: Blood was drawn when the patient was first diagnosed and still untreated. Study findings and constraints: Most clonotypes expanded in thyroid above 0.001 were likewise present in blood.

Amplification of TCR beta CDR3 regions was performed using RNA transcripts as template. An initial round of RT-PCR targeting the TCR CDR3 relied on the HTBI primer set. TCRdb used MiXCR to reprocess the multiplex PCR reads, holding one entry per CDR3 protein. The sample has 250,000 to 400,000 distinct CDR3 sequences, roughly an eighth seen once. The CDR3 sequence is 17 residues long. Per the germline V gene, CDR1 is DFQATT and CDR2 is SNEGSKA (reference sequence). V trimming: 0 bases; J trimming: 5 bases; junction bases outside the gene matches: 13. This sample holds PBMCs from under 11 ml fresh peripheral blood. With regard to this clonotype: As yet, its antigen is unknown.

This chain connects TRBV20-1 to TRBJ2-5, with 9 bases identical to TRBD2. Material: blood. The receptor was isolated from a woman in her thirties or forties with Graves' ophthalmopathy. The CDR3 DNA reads TGCAGTGCTAGAGATGGGTCTAGCGGGACGTTCTGGGAGACCCAGTACTTC. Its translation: CSARDGSSGTFWETQYF.